This T cell receptor (beta chain) was sequenced in a study of blood T cell repertoires in COVID-19. Clones were read by immunoSEQ multiplex PCR, and TCRdb kept only the in-frame ones, dropping some. The sample has 30,000 to 40,000 clones; less than 85% are singletons. Germline values: CDR1 MNHNY, CDR2 SVGAGI (reference sequence). V was clipped by 7 bases and J by 4 bases; unmatched bases: 7. The CDR3 runs to 15 residues. The chain recombines TRBV6-6 with TRBJ2-1; 10 nucleotides agree with TRBD2. This clonotype was sampled from a human donor with acute or convalescent COVID-19. The donor label of this sample is uncertain. The sample comprised peripheral blood. The CDR3 DNA follows: TGTGCCAGCAATTCGGCTAGCGGGGGATACAATGAGCAGTTCTTC. This codes for CASNSASGGYNEQFF.